This TCR beta chain is from a study of blood T cell repertoires in COVID-19. Study background: PBMCs, B-cell-depleted T cells, or T cells provided the cDNA or gDNA that made up the material.

Libraries were prepared by immunoSEQ multiplex PCR; TCRdb keeps only in-frame clonotypes and omits some of them. The sample has around 300,000 clones, about 88% seen once; the top ten hold about an eighth. The CDR3 is 15 amino acids. Germline V gene lookup returns CDR1 SEHNR and CDR2 FQNEAQ (reference sequence). V shed 6 bases and J shed 8 bases, with 19 bases lying between them. Sequenced sample: peripheral blood. The rearrangement joins TRBV7-9 to TRBJ2-2; D might be TRBD2 (5 bases). The sequence came from a woman in her sixties or seventies with COVID-19, enrolled during active disease. CDR3 sequence: CASSQGGGGSGELFF. CDR3 coding DNA: TGTGCCAGCAGTCAAGGAGGTGGCGGGTCAGGGGAGCTGTTTTTT.